This is a list of T cell receptor beta chains from one sample in a study of blood T cell repertoires in COVID-19. Here immunoSEQ multiplex PCR was the method, and the copy in TCRdb shows in-frame clones only, minus some. The sample contains about 440,000 clones, 90% of which appear only once. Sequencing was performed on PBMCs or T cells enriched from blood (not recorded which). Receptors originate from a man between 18 and 35 years old who had recovered from COVID-19. The CDR3 runs from the conserved cysteine through the conserved F or W. A D gene is named only where the DNA matches it firmly. Size tells how often a clone was seen (once, few, many) or the class of an expanded clone, and some rows leave it out.

clone size: -; V gene: TRBV6-1; J gene: TRBJ1-4; D gene: -; CDR3 DNA: TGTGCCAGCAGTGAAGCGCTGCCAGCGAAACTGTTTTTT; CDR3 protein: CASSEALPAKLFF
clone size: -; V gene: TRBV9; J gene: TRBJ2-7; D gene: -; CDR3 DNA: TGTGCCAGCAGCGGGGCTACCCACCCCTACGAGCAGTACTTC; CDR3 protein: CASSGATHPYEQYF
clone size: -; V gene: TRBV18; J gene: TRBJ1-5; D gene: -; CDR3 DNA: TGTGCCAGCTCACCGGGGGACACCTACTATAGCAATCAGCCCCAGCATTTT; CDR3 protein: CASSPGDTYYSNQPQHF
clone size: -; V gene: TRBV6-5; J gene: TRBJ1-3; D gene: -; CDR3 DNA: TGTGCCAGCAGTTACACAGGGAACACCATATATTTT; CDR3 protein: CASSYTGNTIYF
clone size: once; V gene: TRBV9; J gene: TRBJ2-2; D gene: -; CDR3 DNA: TGTGCCAGCGGCTTTGATACCGGGGAGCTGTTTTTT; CDR3 protein: CASGFDTGELFF
clone size: few; V gene: TRBV24-1; J gene: TRBJ1-2; D gene: TRBD1; CDR3 DNA: TGTGCCACCAGTGAACAGGGGACCTATGGCTACACCTTC; CDR3 protein: CATSEQGTYGYTF
clone size: -; V gene: TRBV15; J gene: TRBJ2-6; D gene: -; CDR3 DNA: TGTGCCACCAGCGGGAGGGGGACTGGGGCCAACGTCCTGACTTTC; CDR3 protein: CATSGRGTGANVLTF
clone size: -; V gene: TRBV28; J gene: TRBJ2-5; D gene: TRBD1; CDR3 DNA: TGTGCCAGCAGTTGGGCAGGGGGTAAAGAGACCCAGTACTTC; CDR3 protein: CASSWAGGKETQYF
clone size: few; V gene: TRBV19; J gene: TRBJ1-6; D gene: TRBD1; CDR3 DNA: TGTGCCAGTAGTCGGGACAGGAGCTCCTATAATTCACCCCTCCACTTT; CDR3 protein: CASSRDRSSYNSPLHF
clone size: -; V gene: TRBV6-6; J gene: TRBJ2-3; D gene: TRBD2; CDR3 DNA: TGTGCCAGCAGCCACGGGACTAGCGTAACGGATACGCAGTATTTT; CDR3 protein: CASSHGTSVTDTQYF
clone size: -; V gene: TRBV27; J gene: TRBJ1-1; D gene: -; CDR3 DNA: TGTGCCAGCAGTTTACCCGGACAGTATGAAGCTTTCTTT; CDR3 protein: CASSLPGQYEAFF
clone size: -; V gene: TRBV27; J gene: TRBJ2-5; D gene: TRBD2; CDR3 DNA: TGTGCCAGCAGTTTAACGGCGGGAGCGTACGGAGAGACCCAGTACTTC; CDR3 protein: CASSLTAGAYGETQYF
clone size: -; V gene: TRBV7-9; J gene: TRBJ2-1; D gene: -; CDR3 DNA: TGTGCCAGCAGCTTAGCACTAAATGAGCAGTTCTTC; CDR3 protein: CASSLALNEQFF
clone size: -; V gene: TRBV5-1; J gene: TRBJ2-7; D gene: -; CDR3 DNA: TGCGCCAGCAGCTTGGTTGCTGTTACCAGGCAGGTCGAGCAGTACTTC; CDR3 protein: CASSLVAVTRQVEQYF
clone size: -; V gene: TRBV7-7; J gene: TRBJ2-1; D gene: -; CDR3 DNA: TGTGCCAGCAGCTCGGACAGATACAATGAGCAGTTCTTC; CDR3 protein: CASSSDRYNEQFF
clone size: -; V gene: TRBV6-5; J gene: TRBJ2-2; D gene: -; CDR3 DNA: TGTGCCAGCAGGGCCACCGGGGAGCTGTTTTTT; CDR3 protein: CASRATGELFF
clone size: -; V gene: TRBV5-6; J gene: TRBJ2-7; D gene: -; CDR3 DNA: TGTGCCAGCAGCTTGTACGGTTCTTCCTACGAGCAGTACTTC; CDR3 protein: CASSLYGSSYEQYF
clone size: -; V gene: TRBV7-2; J gene: TRBJ1-6; D gene: -; CDR3 DNA: TGTGCCAGCAGCTTCCAGACAGGAACTAATTCACCCCTCCACTTT; CDR3 protein: CASSFQTGTNSPLHF
clone size: -; V gene: TRBV30; J gene: TRBJ1-4; D gene: -; CDR3 DNA: TGTGCCTGGAGGACTCCATATCGTGAGGGAGGTAATGAAAAACTGTTTTTT; CDR3 protein: CAWRTPYREGGNEKLFF
clone size: -; V gene: TRBV24-1; J gene: TRBJ2-3; D gene: TRBD1; CDR3 DNA: TGTGCCACCAGTGAAGTAGGGGGCAGCACAGATACGCAGTATTTT; CDR3 protein: CATSEVGGSTDTQYF
clone size: -; V gene: TRBV28; J gene: TRBJ1-2; D gene: -; CDR3 DNA: TGTGCCAGCAGTTTAAGCGGCTATGGCTACACCTTC; CDR3 protein: CASSLSGYGYTF
clone size: -; V gene: TRBV19; J gene: TRBJ1-2; D gene: TRBD1; CDR3 DNA: TGTGCCAGTAGTAGAGGGGACAGGAGCAACTATGGCTACACCTTC; CDR3 protein: CASSRGDRSNYGYTF
clone size: few; V gene: TRBV7-2; J gene: TRBJ1-6; D gene: -; CDR3 DNA: TGTGCCAGCAGCTGGAGGCTAGGAGAGAATTCACCCCTCCACTTT; CDR3 protein: CASSWRLGENSPLHF
clone size: -; V gene: TRBV6-5; J gene: TRBJ1-1; D gene: -; CDR3 DNA: TGTGCCAGCAGTCCGGGGGGGACTGCGAACACTGAAGCTTTCTTT; CDR3 protein: CASSPGGTANTEAFF
clone size: -; V gene: TRBV27; J gene: TRBJ2-1; D gene: TRBD1; CDR3 DNA: TGTGCCAGCAGCTCGGACAGGGAGGTGGGCAATGAGCAGTTCTTC; CDR3 protein: CASSSDREVGNEQFF